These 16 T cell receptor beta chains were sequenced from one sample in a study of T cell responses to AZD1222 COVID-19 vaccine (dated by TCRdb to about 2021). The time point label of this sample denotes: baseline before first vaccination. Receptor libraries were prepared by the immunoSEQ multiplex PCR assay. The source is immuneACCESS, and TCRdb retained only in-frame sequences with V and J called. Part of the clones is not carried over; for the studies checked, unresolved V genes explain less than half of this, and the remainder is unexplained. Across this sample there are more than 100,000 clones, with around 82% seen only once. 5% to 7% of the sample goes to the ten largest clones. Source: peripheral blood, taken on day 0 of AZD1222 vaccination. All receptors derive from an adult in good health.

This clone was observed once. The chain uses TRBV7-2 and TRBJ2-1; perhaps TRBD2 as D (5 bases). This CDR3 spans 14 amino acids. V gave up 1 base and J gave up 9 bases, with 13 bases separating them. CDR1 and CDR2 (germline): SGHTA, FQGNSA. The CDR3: CASSLVSAGGEQFF. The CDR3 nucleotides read TGTGCCAGCAGCTTAGTTTCGGCTGGAGGTGAGCAGTTCTTC.

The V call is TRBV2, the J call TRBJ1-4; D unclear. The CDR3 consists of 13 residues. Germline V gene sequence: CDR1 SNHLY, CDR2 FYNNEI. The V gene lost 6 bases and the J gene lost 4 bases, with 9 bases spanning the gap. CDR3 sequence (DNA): TGTGCCAGCAGCCCGGATCGTAATGAAAAACTGTTTTTT. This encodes CASSPDRNEKLFF.

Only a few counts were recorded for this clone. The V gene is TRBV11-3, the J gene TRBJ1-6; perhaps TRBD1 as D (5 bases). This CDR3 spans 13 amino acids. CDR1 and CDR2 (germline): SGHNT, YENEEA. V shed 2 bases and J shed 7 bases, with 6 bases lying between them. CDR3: CASSLKGNSPLHF. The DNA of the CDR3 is TGTGCCAGCAGCTTAAAGGGGAATTCACCCCTCCACTTT.

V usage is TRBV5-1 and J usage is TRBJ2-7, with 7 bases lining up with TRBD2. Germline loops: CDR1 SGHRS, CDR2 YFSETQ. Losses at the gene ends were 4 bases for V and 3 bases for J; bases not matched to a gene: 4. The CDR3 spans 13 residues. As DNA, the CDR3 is TGCGCCAGCAGCCCGGGGGAGGGCTACGAGCAGTACTTC. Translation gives CASSPGEGYEQYF.

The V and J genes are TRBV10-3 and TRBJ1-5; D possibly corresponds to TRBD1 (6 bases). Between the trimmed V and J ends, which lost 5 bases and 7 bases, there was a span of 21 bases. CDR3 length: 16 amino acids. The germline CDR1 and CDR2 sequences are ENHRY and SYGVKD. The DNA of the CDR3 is TGTGCCATCAGTAGTTCGACAGGTGCCTTCGTCCAGCCCCAGCATTTT. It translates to CAISSSTGAFVQPQHF.

The CDR3 DNA follows: TGTGCCAGCAGCCGACTAGCGGCTGACACCGGGGAGCTGTTTTTT. Protein: CASSRLAADTGELFF. This sequence joins TRBV3-1 (or the pseudogene TRBV3-2) and TRBJ2-2; 9 bases are a match to TRBD2. This CDR3 has 15 residues. CDR1 and CDR2 from the germline V gene are LGHDT and YNNKEL (reference sequence). The V gene end was trimmed by 4 bases and the J gene end by 3 bases; junction bases not matched to a gene: 3.

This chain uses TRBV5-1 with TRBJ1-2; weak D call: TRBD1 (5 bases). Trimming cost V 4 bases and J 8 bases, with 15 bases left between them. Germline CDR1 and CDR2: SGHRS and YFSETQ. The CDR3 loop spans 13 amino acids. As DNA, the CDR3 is TGCGCCAGCAGCGTGACAGTGTCGGGGGGCTACACCTTC. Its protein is CASSVTVSGGYTF.

CDR3 coding DNA: TGTGCCAGCGGGGCAGGTAATGCAACTAATGAAAAACTGTTTTTT. Translation gives CASGAGNATNEKLFF. The gene calls are TRBV21-1 and TRBJ1-4; the table's D call TRBD1 went unverified against the DNA. TRBV21-1 is labeled a pseudogene. The CDR3 spans 15 residues.

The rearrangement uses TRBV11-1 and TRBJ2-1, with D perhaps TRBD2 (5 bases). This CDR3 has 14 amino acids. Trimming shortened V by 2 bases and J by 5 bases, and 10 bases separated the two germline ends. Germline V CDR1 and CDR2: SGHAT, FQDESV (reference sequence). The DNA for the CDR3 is TGTGCCAGCAGCTTACCGGGGTGGGACAATGAGCAGTTCTTC. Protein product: CASSLPGWDNEQFF. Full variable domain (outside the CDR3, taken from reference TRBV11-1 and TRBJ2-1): EAEVAQSPRYKITEKSQAVAFWCDPISGHATLYWYRQILGQGPELLVQFQDESVVDDSQLPKDRFSAERLKGVDSTLKIQPAELGDSAMYLCASSLPGWDNEQFFGPGTRLTVL.

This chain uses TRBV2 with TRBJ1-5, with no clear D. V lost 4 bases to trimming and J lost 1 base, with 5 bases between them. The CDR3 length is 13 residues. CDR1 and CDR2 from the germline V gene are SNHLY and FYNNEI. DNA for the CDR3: TGTGCCAGCAGTGGGTGGAGCAATCAGCCCCAGCATTTT. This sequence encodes CASSGWSNQPQHF. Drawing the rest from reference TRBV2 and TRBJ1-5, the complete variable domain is EPEVTQTPSHQVTQMGQEVILRCVPISNHLYFYWYRQILGQKVEFLVSFYNNEISEKSEIFDDQFSVERPDGSNFTLKIRSTKLEDSAMYFCASSGWSNQPQHFGDGTRLSIL.

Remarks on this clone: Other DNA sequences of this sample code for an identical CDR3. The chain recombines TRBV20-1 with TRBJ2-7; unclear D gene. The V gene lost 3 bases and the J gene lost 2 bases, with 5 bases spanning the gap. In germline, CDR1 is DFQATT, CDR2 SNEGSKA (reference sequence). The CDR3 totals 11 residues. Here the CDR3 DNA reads TGCAGTGCTAGCCGGACCTACGAGCAGTACTTC. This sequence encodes CSASRTYEQYF.

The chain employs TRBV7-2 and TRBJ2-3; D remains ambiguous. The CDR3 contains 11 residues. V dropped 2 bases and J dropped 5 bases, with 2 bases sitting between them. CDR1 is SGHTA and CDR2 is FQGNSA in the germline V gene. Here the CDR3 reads CASSLIDTQYF. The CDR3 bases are TGTGCCAGCAGCTTAATAGATACGCAGTATTTT.

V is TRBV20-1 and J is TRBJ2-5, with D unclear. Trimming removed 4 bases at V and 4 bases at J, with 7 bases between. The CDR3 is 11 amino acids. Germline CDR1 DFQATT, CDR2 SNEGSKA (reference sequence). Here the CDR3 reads CSAIYGETQYF. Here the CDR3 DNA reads TGCAGTGCTATATATGGAGAGACCCAGTACTTC.

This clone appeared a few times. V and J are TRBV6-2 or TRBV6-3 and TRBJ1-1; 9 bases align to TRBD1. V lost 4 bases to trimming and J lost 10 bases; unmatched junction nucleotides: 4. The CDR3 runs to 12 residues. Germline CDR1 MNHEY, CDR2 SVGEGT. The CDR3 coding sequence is TGTGCCAGCAGTTGGGGACAGGGTTCAGCTTTCTTT. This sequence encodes CASSWGQGSAFF.

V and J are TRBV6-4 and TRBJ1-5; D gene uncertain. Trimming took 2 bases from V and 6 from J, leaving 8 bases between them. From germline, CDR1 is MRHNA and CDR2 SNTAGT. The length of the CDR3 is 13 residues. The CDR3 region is CASSDTVGQPQHF. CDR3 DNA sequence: TGTGCCAGCAGTGACACTGTTGGTCAGCCCCAGCATTTT.

For the CDR3, the DNA is TGTGCCAGCACTCCAGGGGGAAGGAACACTGAAGCTTTCTTT. Translated, it gives CASTPGGRNTEAFF. This chain links TRBV28 with TRBJ1-1, with TRBD1 matching over 7 bases. The ends lost 7 bases at V and 1 base at J; junction bases unmatched: 6. This CDR3 has 14 amino acids. In germline, CDR1 is MDHEN, CDR2 SYDVKM.